This TCR beta chain stems from a study of PD-1 blockade in classical Hodgkin lymphoma. V gave up 4 bases and J gave up 7 bases, with 7 bases separating them. CDR3 length: 12 amino acids. Germline CDR1 is ENHRY and CDR2 is SYGVKD. Findings and limits, study-wide: Whatever underlies the repertoire differences (possibly disease activity or prior therapy) remains undefined.

Noted time point: cycle 4 day 1 (C4D1), after five to seven weeks of nivolumab. Autologous stem cell transplantation was followed by relapse in every patient, and brentuximab vedotin exposure varied. The data were produced by immunoSEQ multiplex PCR, yet TCRdb's version contains in-frame clones alone and is incomplete. The sample has approximately 52,000 clones; approximately 86% are singletons. A word on this clone: Its antigen remains unknown.

The TCR sequence derives from a human donor with classical Hodgkin lymphoma. Material: peripheral blood mononuclear cells (PBMCs), obtained before the fourth cycle of nivolumab. V usage is TRBV10-3 and J usage is TRBJ1-4; no reliable D call. CDR3 sequence reads: CAISALGEKLFF. CDR3 DNA sequence: TGTGCCATCAGTGCTCTGGGTGAAAAACTGTTTTTT.